This T cell receptor (beta chain) was profiled in a study of shared clonotypes between healthy human individuals. Study conclusions and caveats: Researchers sampled blood only, noting tissue repertoires likely differ. The rarefaction results pointed to incomplete sorted-subset sequencing despite large depth. Generation probabilities were higher for clonotypes shared across all four sorted-subset donors than for unshared ones.

This CDR3 has 20 residues. The junction had 11 bases not matched to a gene; V was cut back by 0 bases and J by 1 base. Germline loops: CDR1 LNHNV, CDR2 YYDKDF (reference sequence). Template for every sorted-subset replicate PCR totaled around 210 ng DNA, tens of thousands of T cell genomes. The data were produced by immunoSEQ multiplex PCR, yet TCRdb's version contains in-frame clones alone and is incomplete. The sample records about 800,000 clones, about 97% being singletons. This clone is a singleton in its sample. Its specificity is unknown. Naive CD8 cells lacked CD45RO, underwent positive selection for CCR7 and left out terminally differentiated effector memory CD45RA+ cells.

This TCR was sampled from a man aged 25-45 years in good health. Sequencing was performed on naive CD8+ T cells sorted from blood. V and J are TRBV15 and TRBJ2-7, with 14 bases identical to TRBD2. The CDR3 loop is CATSRDESLGTSGGSYEQYF. CDR3 nucleotide sequence: TGTGCCACCAGCAGAGATGAGTCTCTCGGGACTAGCGGGGGATCCTACGAGCAGTACTTC.